Listed below are T cell receptor beta chains from one sample, sequenced in a study of blood T cell repertoires in COVID-19. Assay used: immunoSEQ multiplex PCR; TCRdb lists only in-frame clones, some missing. Seen here are around 200,000 clones, 85% to 90% observed once, and the top ten hold approximately 0.64%. Sequencing input: peripheral blood. The receptors derive from a man aged 50 or older with acute or convalescent COVID-19. Both conserved end residues are part of each CDR3. D genes are given only for firm matches. Only part of the rows carry a size: once, few, many, or a class if the clone is expanded.

D gene: TRBD1
J gene: TRBJ2-7
V gene: TRBV27
clone size: -
CDR3 length: 12
CDR3 DNA: TGTGCCAGCAGTGACAGGGGCGACGAGCAGTACTTC
CDR3 protein: CASSDRGDEQYF

D gene: TRBD1
J gene: TRBJ2-5
V gene: TRBV2
clone size: -
CDR3 length: 15
CDR3 DNA: TGTGCCAGCAGCGAAGGGACAGGGGGCGTTGAGACCCAGTACTTC
CDR3 protein: CASSEGTGGVETQYF

D gene: -
J gene: TRBJ2-3
V gene: TRBV2
clone size: -
CDR3 length: 16
CDR3 DNA: TGTGCCAGCAAATTGACTTACCTAACAGGCGGAGATACGCAGTATTTT
CDR3 protein: CASKLTYLTGGDTQYF

D gene: -
J gene: TRBJ2-2
V gene: TRBV6-5
clone size: -
CDR3 length: 13
CDR3 DNA: TGTGCCAGCAGCCCGGGATTGGCCGGGGAGCTGTTTTTT
CDR3 protein: CASSPGLAGELFF

D gene: -
J gene: TRBJ1-3
V gene: TRBV4-3
clone size: -
CDR3 length: 14
CDR3 DNA: TGCGCCAGCAGCCAGGCAGGGCTTGGAAACACCATATATTTT
CDR3 protein: CASSQAGLGNTIYF

D gene: -
J gene: TRBJ2-7
V gene: TRBV24-1
clone size: -
CDR3 length: 14
CDR3 DNA: TGTGCCACCAGTGATGCCAGGGATTCCTACGAGCAGTACTTC
CDR3 protein: CATSDARDSYEQYF

D gene: -
J gene: TRBJ1-6
V gene: TRBV6-5
clone size: few
CDR3 length: 14
CDR3 DNA: TGTGCCAGCGGCGAGACAGGAGGAGGCTCACCCCTCCACTTT
CDR3 protein: CASGETGGGSPLHF

D gene: TRBD1
J gene: TRBJ1-1
V gene: TRBV9
clone size: once
CDR3 length: 19
CDR3 DNA: TGTGCCAGCAGCGTCTCCCCTCAGAAGGGACAGGCGCTGAACACTGAAGCTTTCTTT
CDR3 protein: CASSVSPQKGQALNTEAFF

D gene: TRBD2
J gene: TRBJ2-7
V gene: TRBV7-9
clone size: -
CDR3 length: 15
CDR3 DNA: TGTGCCAGCAGCTTAGTGGCTAGCGGGATCTACGAGCAGTACTTC
CDR3 protein: CASSLVASGIYEQYF

D gene: -
J gene: TRBJ2-3
V gene: TRBV27
clone size: -
CDR3 length: 15
CDR3 DNA: TGTGCCAGCAGTTTCTCTAGGGAGGTCACAGATACGCAGTATTTT
CDR3 protein: CASSFSREVTDTQYF

D gene: -
J gene: TRBJ1-1
V gene: TRBV7-8
clone size: few
CDR3 length: 14
CDR3 DNA: TGTGCCAGCAGCTTAGGAAGGAGGGGCACTGAAGCTTTCTTT
CDR3 protein: CASSLGRRGTEAFF

D gene: -
J gene: TRBJ1-4
V gene: TRBV6-6
clone size: -
CDR3 length: 13
CDR3 DNA: TGTGCCAGCACCAGACAGGATAATGAAAAACTGTTTTTT
CDR3 protein: CASTRQDNEKLFF

D gene: TRBD2
J gene: TRBJ2-5
V gene: TRBV7-3
clone size: -
CDR3 length: 16
CDR3 DNA: TGTGCCAGCAGCCCTGGACTAGCGGGGTTACAAGAGACCCAGTACTTC
CDR3 protein: CASSPGLAGLQETQYF

D gene: -
J gene: TRBJ1-2
V gene: TRBV28
clone size: -
CDR3 length: 13
CDR3 DNA: TGTGCCAGCAGTCACGGGGCAGGGGAGGGCTACACCTTC
CDR3 protein: CASSHGAGEGYTF

D gene: -
J gene: TRBJ2-7
V gene: TRBV27
clone size: -
CDR3 length: 15
CDR3 DNA: TGTGCCAGCAAGGGAGGCGGGACAGACGTCTGGGAGCAGTACTTC
CDR3 protein: CASKGGGTDVWEQYF

D gene: -
J gene: TRBJ2-7
V gene: TRBV27
clone size: -
CDR3 length: 14
CDR3 DNA: TGTGCCAGCAGTTTCGGGAGTTCTTCCTACGAGCAGTACTTC
CDR3 protein: CASSFGSSSYEQYF

D gene: -
J gene: TRBJ2-5
V gene: TRBV24-1
clone size: -
CDR3 length: 16
CDR3 DNA: TGTGCCACCAGTGAAGGAGGTGGGCCGTACCAAGAGACCCAGTACTTC
CDR3 protein: CATSEGGGPYQETQYF

D gene: TRBD1
J gene: TRBJ2-6
V gene: TRBV6-4
clone size: -
CDR3 length: 21
CDR3 DNA: TGTGCCAGCAGTGACTCAATGGGGACAGTCGACCCCCTCTCTGGGGCCAACGTCCTGACTTTC
CDR3 protein: CASSDSMGTVDPLSGANVLTF

D gene: -
J gene: TRBJ1-3
V gene: TRBV18
clone size: -
CDR3 length: 15
CDR3 DNA: TGTGCCAGCTCAGAACAGGGCGGCTCTGGAAACACCATATATTTT
CDR3 protein: CASSEQGGSGNTIYF

D gene: TRBD2
J gene: TRBJ2-1
V gene: TRBV19
clone size: -
CDR3 length: 16
CDR3 DNA: TGTGCCAGCACCTGGGCGGGGGGGCTTTTGGGGAATGAGCAGTTCTTC
CDR3 protein: CASTWAGGLLGNEQFF

D gene: -
J gene: TRBJ1-6
V gene: TRBV28
clone size: -
CDR3 length: 15
CDR3 DNA: TGTGCCAGCAAGCCCGGGACCGGGACAAATTCACCCCTCCACTTT
CDR3 protein: CASKPGTGTNSPLHF

D gene: -
J gene: TRBJ1-1
V gene: TRBV7-2
clone size: -
CDR3 length: 12
CDR3 DNA: TGTGCCAGCAGCTTAGTTAGTGGTGGAGCTTTCTTT
CDR3 protein: CASSLVSGGAFF